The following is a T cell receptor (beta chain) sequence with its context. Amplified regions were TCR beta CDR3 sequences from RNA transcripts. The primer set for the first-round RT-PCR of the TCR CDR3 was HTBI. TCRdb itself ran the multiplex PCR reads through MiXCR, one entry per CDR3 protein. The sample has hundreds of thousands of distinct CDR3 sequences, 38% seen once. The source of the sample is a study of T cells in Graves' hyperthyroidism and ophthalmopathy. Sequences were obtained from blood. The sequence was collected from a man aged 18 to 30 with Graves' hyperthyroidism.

CDR3: CASSAGQGRTYEQYF. CDR3 in DNA: TGTGCCAGCAGCGCCGGACAGGGGAGGACCTACGAGCAGTACTTC. The chain links TRBV7-9 to TRBJ2-7; TRBD1 aligns across 9 bases. Germline loops: CDR1 SEHNR, CDR2 FQNEAQ (reference sequence). CDR3 length: 15 residues. After removal of 5 bases from V and 2 bases from J, the junction contained 7 bases not matched to a gene. The full variable domain, in which reference TRBV7-9 and TRBJ2-7 provide the parts outside the CDR3, is DTGVSQNPRHKITKRGQNVTFRCDPISEHNRLYWYRQTLGQGPEFLTYFQNEAQLEKSRLLSDRFSAERPKGSFSTLEIQRTEQGDSAMYLCASSAGQGRTYEQYFGPGTRLTVT.